This TCR beta chain was profiled in a study of blood T cell repertoires in COVID-19. Overall study context: COVID-19 samples collected from the United States, Italy and Spain covered acute and convalescent phases.

The CDR3 runs to 12 residues. Germline values: CDR1 SGHVS, CDR2 FNYEAQ. Note on this clone: The junction does not match germline at one end; this may be a read error.

Here immunoSEQ multiplex PCR was the method, and the copy in TCRdb shows in-frame clones only, minus some. This table holds about 180,000 clones, about nine tenths found once. Sequencing used PBMCs or T cells enriched from blood (not recorded which). The rearrangement links TRBV7-6 to TRBJ2-7; a possible D gene is TRBD1 (6 bases). This TCR was recovered from a woman aged 18-29 years who had recovered from COVID-19. The CDR3: CASSLVLGALDF. The CDR3 DNA follows: TGTGCCAGCAGCTTGGTTTTGGGGGCCCTTGACTTC. Full variable domain (rest looked up from reference TRBV7-6 and TRBJ2-7): GAGVSQSPRYKVTKRGQDVALRCDPISGHVSLYWYRQALGQGPEFLTYFNYEAQQDKSGLPNDRFSAERPEGSISTLTIQRTEQRDSAMYRCASSLVLGALDFGPGTRLTVT.